This TCR beta chain was recovered during a study of control samples from healthy donors and cancer patients. Method: immunoSEQ multiplex PCR; TCRdb's copy keeps in-frame clones and lacks some. Of some 54,000 clones in the sample, around 97% were seen once. Germline-derived CDR1 and CDR2 are KGHDR and SFDVKD. The V and J ends lost 7 bases and 0 bases, in that order; junction bases with no gene match: 5. This CDR3 has 15 amino acids. Sequenced input: blood. The source is a woman aged 25 to 39 in good health. The chain links TRBV24-1 to TRBJ2-1; the match to TRBD1 covers 7 bases. CDR3 amino acids: CATRGQENSYNEQFF. CDR3 in DNA: TGTGCCACCAGAGGACAGGAAAACTCCTACAATGAGCAGTTCTTC.